This TCR beta chain was captured by sequencing in a study of blood T cell repertoires in COVID-19. As for the study in general: Whether acute or convalescent, the COVID-19 samples came from the United States, Italy and Spain. The cDNA or gDNA used as material had been derived from T cells, B-cell-depleted T cells, or PBMCs.

Seattle's cohort entered during active infection and was followed longitudinally. As handled by the study authors: Amplified reference gene primers provided the basis for estimating nucleated cell counts. Sequencing used immunoSEQ multiplex PCR; TCRdb keeps in-frame clones, though not all of them. The V and J calls and clone size were taken over from that table, and D and trimming were inferred from the DNA. This sample carries around 190,000 clones, around 79% of them seen once, and the ten largest clones take around 6%. Sequencing was carried out using peripheral blood. This clonotype was obtained from a woman between 35 and 50 years old with COVID-19, enrolled during active disease.

Here the CDR3 DNA reads TGTGCCAGCAGCCTTACCCAGGATGGCTACACCTTC. This sequence encodes CASSLTQDGYTF. The chain combines TRBV2 with TRBJ1-2; D not certain. The V gene lost 6 bases and the J gene lost 6 bases, with 11 bases spanning the gap. Looked up from germline, CDR1 is SNHLY and CDR2 is FYNNEI. This CDR3 has 12 residues.